The entry that follows covers one TCR beta chain sequence. Its target is not known. The sequenced template was cDNA made from the entire isolated RNA. The data were produced by immunoSEQ multiplex PCR, yet TCRdb's version contains in-frame clones alone and is incomplete. The sample contains a few hundred thousand clones, roughly a tenth of which appear only once. The CDR3 sequence is 14 residues long. From germline, CDR1 is SGHNT and CDR2 YYREEE (reference sequence). Germline trimming cut 6 bases from V and 5 bases from J; bases unmatched to any gene: 7. The record originates from a study of beta chain features in type 1 diabetes. Overall study results and limits: TCRB CDR3 length was moderately but significantly reduced in all four CD4+ subsets of Type 1 diabetes patients.

The chain employs TRBV5-4 and TRBJ2-3; TRBD1 agrees at 9 bases. This TCR came from a young man with type 1 diabetes. The sample consisted of naive CD4+ T cells from blood. The CDR3: CASIKQGAGDTQYF. CDR3 DNA sequence: TGTGCCAGCATCAAACAGGGGGCGGGAGATACGCAGTATTTT.